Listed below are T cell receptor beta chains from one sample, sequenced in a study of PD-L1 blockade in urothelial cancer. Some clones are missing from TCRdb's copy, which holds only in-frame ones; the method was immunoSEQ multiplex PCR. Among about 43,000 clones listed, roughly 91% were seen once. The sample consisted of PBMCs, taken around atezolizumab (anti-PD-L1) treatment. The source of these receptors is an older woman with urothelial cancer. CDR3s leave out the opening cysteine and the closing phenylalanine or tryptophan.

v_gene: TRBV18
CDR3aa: ASSKGGLNTGELF

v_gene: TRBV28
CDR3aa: ASSLSGSPGQGNTEAF

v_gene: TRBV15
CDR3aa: ATSRSRLTSGARETQY

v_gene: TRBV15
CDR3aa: ATSRDSGGLSPDTQY

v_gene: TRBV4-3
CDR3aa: ASSQVGQGFGEQY

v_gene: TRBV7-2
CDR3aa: ASSHVTSGRWYEQY

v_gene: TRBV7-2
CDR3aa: ASSSTDRVNQETQY

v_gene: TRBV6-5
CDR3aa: ASTLANTQY

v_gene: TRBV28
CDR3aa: ASTPIGGTGSETQY

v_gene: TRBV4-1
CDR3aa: ASSPLAGAVLAKNIQY

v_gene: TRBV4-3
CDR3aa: ASSQSSVDRSYEQY

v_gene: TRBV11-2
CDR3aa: ASSPGARGYGYT

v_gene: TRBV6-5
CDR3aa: ASSKEDGGSHEQY

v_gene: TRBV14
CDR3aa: ASSQDGARGVTGELF

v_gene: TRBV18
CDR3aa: ASSPTGARTEAF

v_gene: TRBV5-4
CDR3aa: ASSRQVTDTQY

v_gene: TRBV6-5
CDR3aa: ASSYSTGPVPGELF

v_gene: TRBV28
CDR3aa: ASSTGGISGNTIY

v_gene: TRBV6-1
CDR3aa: ASSESTGRFGEQY

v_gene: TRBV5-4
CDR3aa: ASSLASGGLETQY

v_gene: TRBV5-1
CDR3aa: ASSLAGTAYEQY

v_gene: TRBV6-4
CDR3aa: ASRAGGEGNEQF

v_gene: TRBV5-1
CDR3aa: ASSLGAGNTEAF

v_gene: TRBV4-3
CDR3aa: ASSRRGVTSGGATDTQY

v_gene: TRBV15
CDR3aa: ATSRDAGFEQY

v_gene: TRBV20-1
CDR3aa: SPKGGHEQY

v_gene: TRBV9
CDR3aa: ASSEGRGPTNEKLF

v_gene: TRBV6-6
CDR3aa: ASSPTGHEQF

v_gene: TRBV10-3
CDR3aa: AIGVARGSRTDTQY

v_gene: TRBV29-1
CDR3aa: SWTGGTYNEQF

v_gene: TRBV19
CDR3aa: ASRVTGVSNQPQH

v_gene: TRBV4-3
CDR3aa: ASSLDRGYSYEQY

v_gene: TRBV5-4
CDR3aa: ASRAGYMNTEAF

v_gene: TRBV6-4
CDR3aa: ASRGTSGGLSSYNEQF

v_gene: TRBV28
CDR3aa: ASSPDSGTEAF

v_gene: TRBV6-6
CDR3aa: ASSYSIDEQF

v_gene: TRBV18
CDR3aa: ASSPIAQGDPGELF

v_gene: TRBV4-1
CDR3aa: ASSQFWTGAYEQY

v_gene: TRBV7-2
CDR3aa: ASSLGGSTGWDGYT

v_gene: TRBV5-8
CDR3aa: ASSPGQGENNEQF

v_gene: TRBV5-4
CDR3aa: ASSDGGGNQPQH

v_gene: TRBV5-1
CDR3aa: ASSPEGQWGPGLAGGPLASEQF

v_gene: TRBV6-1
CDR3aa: ASSAGGSSTYEQY